This T cell receptor beta chain was identified in a study of blood T cells in healthy people across ages. For the second PCR, which ran for about 6 to 11 cycles, a sample-barcoded 5' primer and a J-beta primer mix were used. Each of the samples gave a minimum of 2.5 million paired-end reads that contained CDR3. MiXCR, applied by TCRdb to the 5' RACE reads, yields one record per CDR3 protein. The table has hundreds of thousands of distinct CDR3 sequences, 53% seen once. This clonotype was seen just once. V lost 0 bases, J lost 7 bases, and 13 bases lay in between. The CDR3 totals 16 residues. CDR1 and CDR2 from the germline V gene are MGHDK and SYGVNS.

This sequence originates from a man older than 75 in good health. The sequencing input was blood. The chain is built from TRBV25-1 and TRBJ1-6; a possible D gene is TRBD1 (5 bases). The chain's CDR3 is CASSEYGGNGNSPLHF. The CDR3 nucleotides read TGTGCCAGCAGTGAATACGGGGGGAATGGGAATTCACCCCTCCACTTT.